This section outlines one TCR beta chain sequence together with its context. What it binds is not known. This entry comes from a study of shared clonotypes between healthy human individuals. The overall study: The study used three CD4 naive, three CD4 memory, two CD8 naive and one CD8 memory plate per donor.

The table came from immunoSEQ multiplex PCR; TCRdb's copy has only in-frame clones and leaves some out. This table holds around 2,000,000 clones, roughly 95% found once. CD45RO-negative cells were positively selected for CCR7, leaving out terminally differentiated effector memory CD45RA+ cells. All the donors were Caucasian adults who lived in Nashville, Tennessee. Study outcomes and limitations: It was expected that sequencing depth would affect clonotype sharing among donors. Clonotypes shared by all four sorted-subset donors had higher generation probabilities than non-shared clonotypes.

V lost 6 bases and J 0 bases, leaving 12 bases between the germline ends. The CDR3 runs 14 residues. Germline lookup yields CDR1 MDHEN and CDR2 SYDVKM. The receptor was isolated from a man between 18 and 35 years old in good health. The sequenced sample was naive CD8+ T cells sorted from blood. This sequence joins TRBV28 and TRBJ2-7, with D tentatively TRBD2 (5 bases). The DNA for the CDR3 is TGTGCCAGCAGGGACTTGGACTCCTCCTACGAGCAGTACTTC. Translating it yields CASRDLDSSYEQYF.